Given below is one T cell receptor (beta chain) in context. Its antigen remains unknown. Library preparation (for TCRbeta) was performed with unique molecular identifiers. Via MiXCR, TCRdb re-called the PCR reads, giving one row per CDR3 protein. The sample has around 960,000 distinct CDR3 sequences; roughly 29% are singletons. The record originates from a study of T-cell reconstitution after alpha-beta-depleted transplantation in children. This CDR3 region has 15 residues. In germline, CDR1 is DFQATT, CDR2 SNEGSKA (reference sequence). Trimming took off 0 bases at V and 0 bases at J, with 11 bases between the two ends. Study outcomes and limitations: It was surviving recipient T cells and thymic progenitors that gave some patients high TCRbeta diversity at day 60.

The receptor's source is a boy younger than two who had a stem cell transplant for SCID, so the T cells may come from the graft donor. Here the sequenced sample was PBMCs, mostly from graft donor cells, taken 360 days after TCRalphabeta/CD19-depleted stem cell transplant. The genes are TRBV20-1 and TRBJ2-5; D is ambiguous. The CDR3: CSARDNARYQETQYF. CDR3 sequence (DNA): TGCAGTGCTAGAGATAATGCCCGGTACCAAGAGACCCAGTACTTC.